The 5 T cell receptor beta chains presented below share a single source sample, sequenced in a study of radiotherapy plus CTLA-4 blockade in lung cancer. Produced via immunoSEQ multiplex PCR; TCRdb's table is partial and in-frame only. This sample has over 60,000 clones; approximately 86% occur once, and the top ten carry around 0.87%. Sequences were derived from peripheral blood, sampled from a patient treated with radiotherapy plus ipilimumab. The receptor source for this set is a human donor with non-small cell lung cancer who had stable disease on radiotherapy plus ipilimumab.

The chain couples TRBV7-2 to TRBJ1-5; 10 bases line up with TRBD1. Unmatched junction bases numbered 6, after V lost 4 bases and J lost 6 bases. The CDR3 runs to 15 residues. Germline CDR1 is SGHTA and CDR2 is FQGNSA. The CDR3 is CASSSDRGGGQPQHF. The CDR3, as DNA: TGTGCCAGCAGCTCGGACAGGGGGGGTGGTCAGCCCCAGCATTTT.

This rearrangement joins TRBV19 to TRBJ1-1; D is possibly TRBD1 (6 bases). Germline CDR1 LNHDA, CDR2 SQIVND (reference sequence). V lost 3 bases to trimming and J lost 5 bases, with 13 bases between them. The CDR3 consists of 14 residues. The chain's CDR3 is CASSMLGAKTEAFF. In DNA form, the CDR3 reads TGTGCCAGTAGTATGCTGGGGGCGAAGACTGAAGCTTTCTTT. Supplemented by reference TRBV19 and TRBJ1-1, the full variable domain reads DGGITQSPKYLFRKEGQNVTLSCEQNLNHDAMYWYRQDPGQGLRLIYYSQIVNDFQKGDIAEGYSVSREKKESFPLTVTSAQKNPTAFYLCASSMLGAKTEAFFGQGTRLTVV.

In this sample, this clone turned up a few times. The V call is TRBV10-2, the J call TRBJ2-7; no firm D call. The germline V gene encodes CDR1 WSHSY and CDR2 SAAADI. Deletions cut 4 bases from V and 7 bases from J, with 11 bases between. The CDR3 consists of 12 residues. CDR3 nucleotides: TGCGCCAGCAGTGCGGTAGGGCTTGAGCAGTACTTC. Encoded protein: CASSAVGLEQYF.

This clone was counted between two and nine times. This chain connects TRBV28 to TRBJ2-7; 8 bases are a match to TRBD1. Germline V gene data show CDR1 as MDHEN and CDR2 as SYDVKM. V lost 3 bases and J lost 0; bases outside the gene matches: 13. This CDR3 has 18 residues. The CDR3 coding sequence is TGTGCCAGCAGTTTTTTGGGCAGGGGGCTTACTCGCTCCTACGAGCAGTACTTC. As protein: CASSFLGRGLTRSYEQYF. Looking up the rest from reference TRBV28 and TRBJ2-7 gives the full variable domain: DVKVTQSSRYLVKRTGEKVFLECVQDMDHENMFWYRQDPGLGLRLIYFSYDVKMKEKGDIPEGYSVSREKKERFSLILESASTNQTSMYLCASSFLGRGLTRSYEQYFGPGTRLTVT.

This clone turned up a few times. The chain links TRBV7-2 to TRBJ1-6; weak D call: TRBD1 (6 bases). The CDR3 contains 14 residues. The V and J ends lost 6 bases and 10 bases respectively, with 16 bases between them. Germline V gene sequence: CDR1 SGHTA, CDR2 FQGNSA. The CDR3 here is CASSQQGTGSPLHF. Here the CDR3 DNA reads TGTGCCAGCAGTCAACAGGGTACAGGATCACCCCTCCACTTT.